These 10 T cell receptor beta chains were sequenced from one sample in a study of TIL therapy for anti-PD-1-resistant metastatic lung cancer. The time point here: pre-treatment sample, taken before nivolumab and TIL therapy. Most excised metastases sampled were pleural nodules or supraclavicular lymph nodes. The libraries were made with immunoSEQ v3. Some clones are missing from TCRdb's copy, which holds only in-frame ones; the method was immunoSEQ multiplex PCR. Here the sample spans about 7,200 clones, roughly four fifths being singletons. The specimen was tumor tissue, collected at baseline. Every receptor here comes from a person aged 25 to 80 with non-small cell lung cancer.

V and J are TRBV30 and TRBJ1-2; 9 bases agree with TRBD1. Germline values: CDR1 GTSNPN, CDR2 SVGIG (reference sequence). The CDR3 extends over 13 amino acids. V was pared by 5 bases and J by 7 bases, with 8 bases of the junction left unmatched. CDR3 region: CAWGTGILGGYTF. CDR3 nucleotide sequence: TGTGCCTGGGGGACAGGGATTTTAGGTGGCTACACCTTC. The full variable domain, rest sourced from reference TRBV30 and TRBJ1-2, is SQTIHQWPATLVQPVGSPLSLECTVEGTSNPNLYWYRQAAGRGLQLLFYSVGIGQISSEVPQNLSASRPQDRQFILSSKKLLLSDSGFYLCAWGTGILGGYTFGSGTRLTVV.

This clone was observed once. This chain links TRBV16 with TRBJ2-2; 9 positions match TRBD1. The CDR3 runs to 16 residues. Germline V gene lookup returns CDR1 KGHSY and CDR2 FQNENV. With V trimmed by 2 bases and J by 7 bases, 8 bases remained unmatched. CDR3 in DNA: TGTGCCAGCAGCCAACGGAGACAGGGGGACGGCGGGGAGCTGTTTTTT. This sequence encodes CASSQRRQGDGGELFF.

The chain carries TRBV6-6 and TRBJ1-4; D uncertain. The V gene's germline CDR1 is MNHNY and CDR2 SVGAGI (reference sequence). This CDR3 is built from 13 residues. Trimming removed 2 bases from V and 10 bases from J, with 11 bases in between. CDR3 loop: CASSYGVVGKLFF. The DNA of the CDR3 is TGTGCCAGCAGTTACGGAGTCGTAGGAAAACTGTTTTTT.

The chain links TRBV13 to TRBJ1-2, with D unclear. The CDR3 length is 12 residues. V was shortened by 4 bases and J by 7 bases, with 10 bases between the two germline ends. Germline-derived CDR1 and CDR2 are PRHDT and FYEKMQ (reference sequence). CDR3 DNA: TGTGCCAGCAGCTCCAACGCGCTTGGCTACACCTTC. Its translation: CASSSNALGYTF.

Only one count was recorded for this clone. This chain connects TRBV5-4 to TRBJ2-5, with TRBD1 matching over 7 bases. The trim removed 4 bases at V and 3 bases at J, leaving 6 bases unmatched. The CDR3 contains 14 residues. Germline CDR1 is SGHNT and CDR2 is YYREEE (reference sequence). CDR3 sequence (DNA): TGTGCCAGCAGCCCCCCGACAGGGAAAGAGACCCAGTACTTC. Its protein is CASSPPTGKETQYF.

The chain couples TRBV7-6 to TRBJ2-2; the D is unclear. Germline V gives CDR1 SGHVS, CDR2 FNYEAQ. The CDR3 sequence is 16 residues long. V lost 2 bases and J lost 0, with 10 bases in between. The CDR3 coding sequence is TGTGCCAGCAGCTTAAACGTCGGGTCGAACACCGGGGAGCTGTTTTTT. It encodes CASSLNVGSNTGELFF.

The chain is built from TRBV18 and TRBJ2-7, with a weak D call TRBD1 (5 bases). Germline V gives CDR1 KGHSH, CDR2 LQKENI. Trimming stripped 2 bases from V and 2 bases from J, with 7 bases between. The CDR3 length is 13 residues. The CDR3 region is CASSPGATYEQYF. The CDR3 nucleotides are TGTGCCAGCTCACCAGGGGCCACCTACGAGCAGTACTTC.

The rearrangement joins TRBV10-3 to TRBJ2-3; 7 nucleotides align to TRBD1. In germline, CDR1 is ENHRY, CDR2 SYGVKD. V was pared by 4 bases and J by 4 bases, with 8 bases of the junction left unmatched. The CDR3 has 15 amino acids. Here the CDR3 reads CAISGGEGGPDTQYF. CDR3 nucleotides: TGTGCCATCAGTGGGGGAGAAGGGGGCCCAGATACGCAGTATTTT.

This clone has more than one count but fewer than ten. The same CDR3 also results from other DNA sequences found in this sample. V is TRBV30 and J is TRBJ1-1; D is unclear. The ends were cut back, 3 bases at V and 1 base at J, with 6 bases in the middle. The germline V gene has CDR1 GTSNPN and CDR2 SVGIG (reference sequence). This CDR3 region has 12 residues. The CDR3 is CAWRRGNTEAFF. CDR3 DNA: TGTGCCTGGAGAAGAGGGAACACTGAAGCTTTCTTT.

This clone came up once. The chain carries TRBV25-1 and TRBJ1-1, with 9 bases aligning to TRBD1. The V gene's germline CDR1 is MGHDK and CDR2 SYGVNS. This CDR3 region has 14 residues. Trimming took 4 bases from V and 12 from J; bases not matched to a gene: 12. The CDR3 sequence is CASSGGQGLFGTFF. For the CDR3, the DNA is TGTGCCAGCAGTGGAGGACAGGGGCTTTTTGGAACTTTCTTT.